This T cell receptor (beta chain) was identified in a study of Ad26.COV2.S vaccination and SARS-CoV-2 variants. Looking at the study overall: Ad26.COV2.S was injected intramuscularly once or twice, 56 days apart.

Study-level results: Across vaccine and placebo recipients, the breadth of non-spike TCRs was similar.

V gave up 5 bases and J gave up 5 bases; unmatched junction bases: 8. This CDR3 has 16 residues. Germline loops: CDR1 SGHTA, CDR2 FQGTGA. Notes on this clone: Antigen specificity is unknown.

As for treatment: over 15 received Ad26.COV2.S at low or high dose, single or two shots; 5 received placebo; per-sample allocation not given. Samples analyzed were those drawn on day 63 after the first vaccine or placebo injection. The sample came from a Boston adult aged 18-55 years. Sequencing was performed with immunoSEQ multiplex PCR; in TCRdb, only in-frame clones are kept and a portion is missing. The sample yields hundreds of thousands of clones, around 89% seen once. The receptor's source is a person between 18 and 59 years old who received the Ad26.COV2.S COVID-19 vaccine or a placebo. The chain joins TRBV7-3 to TRBJ2-1, with 11 bases fitting TRBD2. The specimen comprised peripheral blood, sampled in a trial of Ad26.COV2.S vaccine versus placebo. Here the CDR3 reads CASSPLGSGGDNEQFF. The CDR3 nucleotides are TGTGCCAGCAGCCCCCTTGGTAGCGGGGGGGACAATGAGCAGTTCTTC.